This T cell receptor beta chain was retrieved from a study of T-cell memory formation after mild COVID-19 (dated by TCRdb to about 2021). Background on the whole study: TCR sequence clusters from the two donors were found to be largely donor specific. In two donors, T-cell clones that expanded and contracted after mild COVID-19 were tracked by sequencing TCRalpha and TCRbeta repertoires over time. Two young, previously healthy adult volunteers made up the cohort, one male and one female.

Points the paper makes about the study in general: The second-wave clones that peaked on day 37 were not confirmed to be SARS-CoV-2 specific. Clones that contracted from day 15 to 85 showed balanced CD4/CD8 phenotypes, whereas a second wave of clones that expanded from day 15 to 37 leaned towards CD4+. Some responding clones were found in pre-infection memory, which suggests that pre-existing cross-reactive memory T cells took part in the SARS-CoV-2 response. The study covered only a couple of mild cases, and larger cohorts including severe cases with pre-infection samples were considered necessary. Contracting CD4+ clones turned up mainly in the CM and EM memory subsets, whereas EMRA was where CD8+ clones were enriched.

These reads were obtained on an Illumina NovaSeq 6000. TCRalpha and TCRbeta cDNA libraries were built by 5'RACE with constant-segment primers, adding sample barcodes and unique molecular identifiers. Trizol reagent was used to extract RNA from every sample. Libraries were amplified in two PCR steps, with a second sample barcode and Illumina TruSeq adapters added in the second step. The libraries were sequenced on an Illumina NovaSeq using 2 x 150 bp paired-end reads. In the source study's methods: The reads were demultiplexed and collapsed into UMI-guided consensus sequences using migec v1.2.7. With mixcr v2.1.11, UMI consensuses were aligned to TRA and TRB V and J templates and assembled into clonotypes. Clonotypes were classified as expanded or contracted when called significant by both edgeR and NoisET, with noise models trained on biological replicates. For edgeR calls, the thresholds were a false discovery rate-adjusted p below 0.01 and a log2 fold-change of 1. As an exploratory analysis of dynamics, PCA with hierarchical clustering was applied to max-normalized trajectories of the 1000 most abundant clonotypes. The CD4 or CD8 phenotype of responding clones was assigned using the separately sequenced CD4+ and CD8+ repertoires. The public reads were run again by TCRdb, first through fastp at Q25 and then through MiXCR, and only productive beta chains were kept. For every CDR3 protein sequence, its rows merge into one entry that carries the most common genes and DNA. These V and J calls originate from TCRdb's pipeline instead of the authors' own analysis. In all, the sample holds about 430,000 distinct CDR3 sequences, and approximately 25% of those were seen once. About 8.7% of the sample comes from the top ten.

CDR1 and CDR2, per the germline V gene, are MNHEY and SVGAGI. The CDR3 contains 14 residues, cysteine and phenylalanine counted. This entry keeps only the CDR3 DNA: 42 bases, framed from base 1. The V and J ends are trimmed by 2 bases and 1 base, leaving 8 bases between them. Ficoll-Paque density gradient centrifugation was used to isolate PBMCs. In regard to this clonotype: Its antigen has not been determined. Base qualities are not provided; no much larger clone lies one nucleotide away.

The chain couples TRBV6-5 to TRBJ2-5, with the D gene not confidently named. This receptor was identified in an adult woman who had mild COVID-19 (a few samples of this study predate the infection). The sample titles of this study are shuffled in the database, so cell type and time point are left out; the donor was told from shared clones. Sequencing was performed on PBMCs or a T cell subset sorted from them (not recorded which). The CDR3 protein: CASSYKAGQETQYF. The DNA reads TGTGCCAGCAGTTACAAGGCAGGCCAAGAGACCCAGTACTTC.